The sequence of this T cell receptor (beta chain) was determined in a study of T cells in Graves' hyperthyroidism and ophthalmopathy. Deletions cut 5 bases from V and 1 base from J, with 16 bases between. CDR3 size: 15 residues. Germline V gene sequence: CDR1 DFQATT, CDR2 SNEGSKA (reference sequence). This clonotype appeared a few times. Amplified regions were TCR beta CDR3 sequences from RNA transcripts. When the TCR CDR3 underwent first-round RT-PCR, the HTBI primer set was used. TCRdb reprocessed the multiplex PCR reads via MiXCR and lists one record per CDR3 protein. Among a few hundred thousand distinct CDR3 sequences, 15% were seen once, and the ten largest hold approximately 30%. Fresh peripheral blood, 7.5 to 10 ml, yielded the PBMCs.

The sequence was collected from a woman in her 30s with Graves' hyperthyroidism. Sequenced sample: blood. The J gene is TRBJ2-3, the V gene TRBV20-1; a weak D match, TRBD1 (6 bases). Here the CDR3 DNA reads TGCAGTGCTGGGCAGCCGGGACAACGCACAGATACGCAGTATTTT. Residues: CSAGQPGQRTDTQYF.